A selection of T cell receptor beta chains follows, all from one sample in a study of radiotherapy plus CTLA-4 blockade in lung cancer. Data came from immunoSEQ multiplex PCR; TCRdb stores just in-frame clones and leaves some out. This sample carries about 57,000 clones, around 80% of them seen once, and the ten largest clones take around a sixth. Source: peripheral blood, taken from a patient treated with radiotherapy plus ipilimumab. Receptors originate from a human donor with non-small cell lung cancer who had a complete response to radiotherapy plus ipilimumab. The conserved cysteine and the conserved F or W are not part of the CDR3 here. Each record gives: V gene, J gene, CDR3 protein.

TRBV6-5,TRBJ1-1,ASLGQGRYTEAF
TRBV5-4,TRBJ2-1,ASSSEREQF
TRBV4-3,TRBJ2-1,ASSQVIAGGIYNEQF
TRBV4-3,TRBJ2-1,ASSQEQGNYNEQF
TRBV2,TRBJ2-5,ASSRQVGETQY
TRBV5-8,TRBJ2-7,ASSTGTVRQY
TRBV6-1,TRBJ2-1,ASSEFFERGGYNEQF
TRBV27,TRBJ1-4,ASSSYGTALIEKLF
TRBV5-8,TRBJ2-7,ASSLADTHNYEQY
TRBV9,TRBJ1-5,ASSADRNDQPQH
TRBV4-3,TRBJ1-4,ASSQGTGLNEKLF
TRBV6-5,TRBJ1-1,ASTQLQGFTEAF
TRBV5-1,TRBJ2-3,ASSQNQRGTDTQY
TRBV2,TRBJ2-1,ASSQDKGGQF
TRBV30,TRBJ1-5,AWSPGGLYQPQH
TRBV5-1,TRBJ2-4,ASSFSGGAPGEAKNIQY